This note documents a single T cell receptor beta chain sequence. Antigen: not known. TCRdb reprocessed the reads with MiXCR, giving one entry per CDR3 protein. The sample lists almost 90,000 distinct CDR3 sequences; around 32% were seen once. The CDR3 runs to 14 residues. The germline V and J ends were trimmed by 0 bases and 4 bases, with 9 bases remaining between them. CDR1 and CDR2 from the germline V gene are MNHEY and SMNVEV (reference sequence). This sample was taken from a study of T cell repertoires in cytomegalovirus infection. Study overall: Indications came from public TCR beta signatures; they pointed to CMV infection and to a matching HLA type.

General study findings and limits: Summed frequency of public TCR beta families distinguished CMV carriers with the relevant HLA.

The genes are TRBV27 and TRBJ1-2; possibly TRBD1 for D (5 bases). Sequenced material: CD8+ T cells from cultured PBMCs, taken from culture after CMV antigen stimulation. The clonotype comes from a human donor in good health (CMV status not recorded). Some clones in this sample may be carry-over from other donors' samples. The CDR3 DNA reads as TGTGCCAGCAGTTTATCGGGGGGGACCTATGGCTACACCTTC. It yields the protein CASSLSGGTYGYTF.